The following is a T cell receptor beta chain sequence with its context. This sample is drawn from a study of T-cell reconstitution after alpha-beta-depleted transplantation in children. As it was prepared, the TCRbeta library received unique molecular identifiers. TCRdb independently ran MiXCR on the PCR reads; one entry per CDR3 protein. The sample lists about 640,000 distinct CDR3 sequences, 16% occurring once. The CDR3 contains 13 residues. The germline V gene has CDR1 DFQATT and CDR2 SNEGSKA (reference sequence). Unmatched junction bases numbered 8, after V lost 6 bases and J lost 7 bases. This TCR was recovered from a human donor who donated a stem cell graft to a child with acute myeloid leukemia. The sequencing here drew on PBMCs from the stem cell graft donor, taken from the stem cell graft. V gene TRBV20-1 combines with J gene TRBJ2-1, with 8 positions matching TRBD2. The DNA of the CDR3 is TGCAGTGCCGGACGGGGGGGCCGAAATGAGCAGTTCTTC. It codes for CSAGRGGRNEQFF.